The rows below give T cell receptor beta chains drawn from one sample of a study of blood T cell repertoires in COVID-19. Method: immunoSEQ multiplex PCR; TCRdb's copy keeps in-frame clones and lacks some. The repertoire holds some 140,000 clones, approximately 86% seen once, with 0.6% to 0.65% in the top ten. Sequencing input: peripheral blood. The receptors shown here come from a man aged 60-69 years with COVID-19, enrolled during active disease. The CDR3 runs from the conserved cysteine through the conserved F or W. D genes are given only for firm matches. Clone size is stated in some rows and not others, as once, few, many or a class when expanded.

D gene	V gene	J gene	clone size	CDR3 protein	CDR3 DNA
NA	TRBV3-1/TRBV3-2	TRBJ2-3	NA	CASSPRTSTDTQYF	TGTGCCAGCAGCCCGCGGACTAGCACAGATACGCAGTATTTT
TRBD1	TRBV6-5	TRBJ1-2	NA	CASSYSRTGGGYGYTF	TGTGCCAGCAGTTACTCGAGGACAGGGGGAGGCTATGGCTACACCTTC
TRBD1	TRBV10-3	TRBJ2-7	NA	CAISESGGQGPSEQYF	TGTGCCATCAGTGAGTCGGGGGGACAGGGACCCTCCGAGCAGTACTTC
NA	TRBV5-1	TRBJ2-3	once	CASSGGAQRSDTQYF	TGCGCCAGCAGCGGGGGGGCGCAAAGATCGGATACGCAGTATTTT
TRBD1	TRBV24-1	TRBJ1-5	NA	CATSDTGVVQPQHF	TGTGCCACCAGTGATACAGGGGTCGTGCAGCCCCAGCATTTT
NA	TRBV5-1	TRBJ1-2	NA	CASSSSNYGYTF	TGCGCCAGCAGCTCCTCCAACTATGGCTACACCTTC
NA	TRBV11-2	TRBJ1-4	NA	CASSLSDNEKLFF	TGTGCCAGCAGCTTGTCAGATAATGAAAAACTGTTTTTT
TRBD1	TRBV5-1	TRBJ1-1	NA	CASSLGGQGRGAFF	TGCGCCAGCAGCTTGGGGGGACAGGGCCGGGGAGCTTTCTTT
NA	TRBV4-3	TRBJ1-2	NA	CASSQGFWANYGYTF	TGCGCCAGCAGCCAAGGATTCTGGGCAAACTATGGCTACACCTTC
NA	TRBV28	TRBJ1-2	NA	CASSLVRQYGYTF	TGTGCCAGCAGTTTGGTAAGACAGTATGGCTACACCTTC
NA	TRBV7-2	TRBJ1-1	few	CASSPPGGRGRTEAFF	TGTGCCAGCAGCCCCCCGGGGGGCAGGGGCCGCACTGAAGCTTTCTTT
NA	TRBV27	TRBJ1-2	NA	CASSWPSSNYGYTF	TGTGCCAGCAGTTGGCCTTCGTCCAACTATGGCTACACCTTC
TRBD2	TRBV5-1	TRBJ2-7	NA	CASRYTSGSSYEQYF	TGCGCCAGCAGATATACTAGCGGAAGCTCCTACGAGCAGTACTTC
NA	TRBV5-1	TRBJ1-1	NA	CASSLAGDSTEAFF	TGCGCCAGCAGCTTGGCCGGGGATTCCACTGAAGCTTTCTTT
NA	TRBV7-9	TRBJ1-1	NA	CASSLDTGRTEAFF	TGTGCCAGCAGCTTAGATACAGGGAGAACTGAAGCTTTCTTT
NA	TRBV19	TRBJ1-3	once	CASSIGTFNSGNTIYF	TGTGCCAGTAGTATAGGTACTTTTAACTCTGGAAACACCATATATTTT
NA	TRBV6-2/TRBV6-3	TRBJ1-1	NA	CASSIVAGKAFF	TGTGCCAGCAGTATCGTAGCCGGGAAAGCTTTCTTT
NA	TRBV3-1/TRBV3-2	TRBJ1-4	NA	CASSQGGQSNEKLFF	TGTGCCAGCAGCCAAGGTGGCCAGTCAAATGAAAAACTGTTTTTT
NA	TRBV6-5	TRBJ2-5	NA	CASSPGGETQYF	TGTGCCAGCAGTCCGGGGGGCGAGACCCAGTACTTC
NA	TRBV27	TRBJ1-2	NA	CASSLSIAGENYGYTF	TGTGCCAGCAGTTTATCGATAGCAGGGGAGAACTATGGCTACACCTTC
NA	TRBV7-9	TRBJ1-6	NA	CASSLARGGSSYNSPLHF	TGTGCCAGCAGCTTAGCGAGGGGGGGGAGCTCCTATAATTCACCCCTCCACTTT
TRBD2	TRBV3-1/TRBV3-2	TRBJ2-1	once	CASSQEVMRLAVEQFF	TGTGCCAGCAGCCAAGAGGTTATGAGACTAGCTGTTGAGCAGTTCTTC
NA	TRBV18	TRBJ2-4	NA	CASSPPGRPLAKNIQYF	TGTGCCAGCTCACCACCGGGCAGACCACTAGCCAAAAACATTCAGTACTTC
NA	TRBV6-5	TRBJ1-1	NA	CASSYRESNTEAFF	TGTGCCAGCAGTTATAGAGAGTCTAACACTGAAGCTTTCTTT
NA	TRBV19	TRBJ1-3	NA	CASLRTASGNTIYF	TGTGCCAGTCTCCGGACAGCCTCTGGAAACACCATATATTTT
NA	TRBV19	TRBJ1-1	NA	CASSIPGGVRTEAFF	TGTGCCAGTAGTATACCCGGGGGGGTACGCACTGAAGCTTTCTTT
TRBD1	TRBV5-5	TRBJ2-1	NA	CASSSGISDRGNEQFF	TGTGCCAGCAGCAGCGGGATTTCGGACAGGGGTAATGAGCAGTTCTTC
NA	TRBV27	TRBJ1-1	NA	CASYRPGPNTEAFF	TGTGCCAGCTACCGGCCAGGGCCGAACACTGAAGCTTTCTTT
TRBD1	TRBV3-1/TRBV3-2	TRBJ2-5	NA	CASSQTGQDRETQYF	TGTGCCAGCAGCCAGACCGGACAGGATCGGGAGACCCAGTACTTC
NA	TRBV5-5	TRBJ1-6	NA	CASGSRVQGSPLHF	TGTGCCAGCGGCTCCAGGGTGCAGGGTTCACCCCTCCACTTT
NA	TRBV7-8	TRBJ1-1	NA	CASSLGVQGTNTEAFF	TGTGCCAGCAGCTTAGGGGTTCAGGGGACGAACACTGAAGCTTTCTTT
NA	TRBV3-1/TRBV3-2	TRBJ1-1	NA	CASSQGAGGGHTEAFF	TGTGCCAGCAGCCAGGGGGCCGGGGGGGGCCACACTGAAGCTTTCTTT
TRBD1	TRBV5-1	TRBJ1-2	NA	CASRSNRGTDYGYTF	TGCGCCAGCAGGTCGAACAGGGGGACTGACTATGGCTACACCTTC
NA	TRBV28	TRBJ2-1	NA	CASRRQPDREQFF	TGTGCCAGCAGACGACAGCCGGATCGAGAGCAGTTCTTC
TRBD1	TRBV7-2	TRBJ2-1	NA	CASSFDRDRAYNEQFF	TGTGCCAGCAGCTTCGACCGGGACAGGGCCTACAATGAGCAGTTCTTC
TRBD1	TRBV3-1/TRBV3-2	TRBJ1-5	NA	CASSQGQGNQPQHF	TGTGCCAGCAGCCAGGGACAGGGAAATCAGCCCCAGCATTTT
NA	TRBV11-1	TRBJ1-3	NA	CASADDPNSGNTIYF	TGTGCCAGCGCAGATGATCCGAACTCTGGAAACACCATATATTTT
NA	TRBV28	TRBJ2-7	NA	CASSSQPAYEQYF	TGTGCCAGCAGTTCCCAACCGGCCTACGAGCAGTACTTC
NA	TRBV19	TRBJ1-2	NA	CASSTPPGRGDYGYTF	TGTGCCAGTAGTACCCCCCCCGGTCGGGGTGACTATGGCTACACCTTC
NA	TRBV24-1	TRBJ1-2	NA	CATSDLVRGGYTF	TGTGCCACCAGTGATTTGGTCAGGGGTGGCTACACCTTC
NA	TRBV6-5	TRBJ1-4	NA	CASRIQETLAEKLFF	TGTGCCAGCAGGATACAGGAAACTCTTGCTGAAAAACTGTTTTTT
TRBD1	TRBV30	TRBJ1-5	NA	CAWGQGNQPQHF	TGTGCCTGGGGACAGGGCAATCAGCCCCAGCATTTT
TRBD2	TRBV10-3	TRBJ2-3	NA	CAISGDSGGTTDTQYF	TGTGCCATCAGTGGGGATAGCGGGGGCACCACAGATACGCAGTATTTT
TRBD1	TRBV28	TRBJ1-5	NA	CASSSGTGGYQPQHF	TGTGCCAGCAGTTCCGGGACAGGGGGCTATCAGCCCCAGCATTTT
NA	TRBV18	TRBJ1-1	NA	CASSPDLGAEAFF	TGTGCCAGCTCACCAGACTTAGGGGCTGAAGCTTTCTTT
TRBD1	TRBV7-9	TRBJ1-2	NA	CASSLLAGTANYGYTF	TGTGCCAGCAGCTTACTTGCCGGGACAGCAAACTATGGCTACACCTTC
NA	TRBV25-1	TRBJ2-7	NA	CASSSGVIAYEQYF	TGTGCCAGCAGTTCGGGTGTAATAGCCTACGAGCAGTACTTC
TRBD1	TRBV19	TRBJ2-1	few	CASSPTGSSYNEQFF	TGTGCCAGTAGTCCGACAGGGTCCTCCTACAATGAGCAGTTCTTC
NA	TRBV30	TRBJ1-1	NA	CAWDRQVGTEAFF	TGTGCCTGGGACAGGCAGGTGGGGACTGAAGCTTTCTTT
TRBD1	TRBV19	TRBJ1-1	few	CASSRGQKNTEAFF	TGTGCCAGTAGTAGGGGACAGAAGAACACTGAAGCTTTCTTT